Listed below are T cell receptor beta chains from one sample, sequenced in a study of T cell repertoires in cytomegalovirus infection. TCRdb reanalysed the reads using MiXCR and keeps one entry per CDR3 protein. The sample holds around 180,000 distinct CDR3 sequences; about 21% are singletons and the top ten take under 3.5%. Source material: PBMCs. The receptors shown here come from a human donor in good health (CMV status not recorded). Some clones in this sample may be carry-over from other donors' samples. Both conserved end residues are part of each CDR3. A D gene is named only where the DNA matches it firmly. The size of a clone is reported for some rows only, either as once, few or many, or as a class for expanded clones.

CDR3 DNA: TGTGCCAGCAGTGTCGCCGCTAGCGACACCGGGGAGCTGTTTTTT
CDR3 protein: CASSVAASDTGELFF
J gene: TRBJ2-2
clone size: many
V gene: TRBV6-4
D gene: .

CDR3 DNA: TGTGCCAGCAGTTGGAGCGGGAGTAGCGCGAACACCGGGGAGCTGTTTTTT
CDR3 protein: CASSWSGSSANTGELFF
J gene: TRBJ2-2
clone size: .
V gene: TRBV6-2/TRBV6-3
D gene: TRBD2

CDR3 DNA: TGTGCCAGCACAGCCGGGTCCACAGATACGCAGTATTTT
CDR3 protein: CASTAGSTDTQYF
J gene: TRBJ2-3
clone size: few
V gene: TRBV6-6
D gene: .

CDR3 DNA: TGTGCTAGCAGCGTACAAGGGACTAGCAATGAGCAGTTCTTC
CDR3 protein: CASSVQGTSNEQFF
J gene: TRBJ2-1
clone size: once
V gene: TRBV7-6
D gene: TRBD2

CDR3 DNA: TGTGCCAGCAGCCCGACAGGAGCCTACGAGCAGTACTTC
CDR3 protein: CASSPTGAYEQYF
J gene: TRBJ2-7
clone size: .
V gene: TRBV11-3
D gene: .

CDR3 DNA: TGTGCCAGCGCCCCCGGGCGTCGGTCCGGCTATGGCTACACCTTC
CDR3 protein: CASAPGRRSGYGYTF
J gene: TRBJ1-2
clone size: .
V gene: TRBV28
D gene: .

CDR3 DNA: TGCAGTGCTAGAGGACAGGGCTTCAATCAGCCCCAGCATTTT
CDR3 protein: CSARGQGFNQPQHF
J gene: TRBJ1-5
clone size: .
V gene: TRBV20-1
D gene: TRBD1

CDR3 DNA: TGTGCCAGCAGTCCCCCGACAGGGGGCTGGACCCAGTACTTC
CDR3 protein: CASSPPTGGWTQYF
J gene: TRBJ2-5
clone size: .
V gene: TRBV12-3/TRBV12-4
D gene: TRBD1

CDR3 DNA: TGTGCCAGCAGCCCCACCCTGGGACAAGGTCACCAAGAGACCCAGTACTTC
CDR3 protein: CASSPTLGQGHQETQYF
J gene: TRBJ2-5
clone size: many
V gene: TRBV7-8
D gene: .

CDR3 DNA: TGTGCCAGCAGCATAAGACATCCTGGAAACACCATATATTTT
CDR3 protein: CASSIRHPGNTIYF
J gene: TRBJ1-3
clone size: many
V gene: TRBV7-2
D gene: .

CDR3 DNA: TGTGCCAGCAGGACCGGGACAGGGGCGCCGAACACTGAAGCTTTCTTT
CDR3 protein: CASRTGTGAPNTEAFF
J gene: TRBJ1-1
clone size: few
V gene: TRBV7-2
D gene: TRBD1

CDR3 DNA: TGCAGCGTTGCCGGGGGGGAGAGAACTGAAGCTTTCTTT
CDR3 protein: CSVAGGERTEAFF
J gene: TRBJ1-1
clone size: .
V gene: TRBV29-1
D gene: .

CDR3 DNA: TGTGCCAGCAGAACTTTACCGGGACGAGGAGCTTTCTTT
CDR3 protein: CASRTLPGRGAFF
J gene: TRBJ1-1
clone size: many
V gene: TRBV6-2/TRBV6-3
D gene: .

CDR3 DNA: TGCGCCAGCAGCGGCGGACTAGCGGGAAACCATTACAATGAGCAGTTCTTC
CDR3 protein: CASSGGLAGNHYNEQFF
J gene: TRBJ2-1
clone size: .
V gene: TRBV5-1
D gene: TRBD2

CDR3 DNA: TGTGCCAGCAGTTTAACGGGACTAGCAACAGATACGCAGTATTTT
CDR3 protein: CASSLTGLATDTQYF
J gene: TRBJ2-3
clone size: many
V gene: TRBV28
D gene: TRBD2

CDR3 DNA: TGTGCTAGTGGTTTTCGGATCACTGAAGCTTTCTTT
CDR3 protein: CASGFRITEAFF
J gene: TRBJ1-1
clone size: few
V gene: TRBV12-5
D gene: .

CDR3 DNA: TGCAGCGTTGAGTTAATCGACAGGAGACCCCTCGGGAGGATATACAATGAGCAGTTCTTC
CDR3 protein: CSVELIDRRPLGRIYNEQFF
J gene: TRBJ2-1
clone size: .
V gene: TRBV29-1
D gene: .

CDR3 DNA: TGTGCCAGCATAGGGACAGCGACCTACGAGCAGTACTTC
CDR3 protein: CASIGTATYEQYF
J gene: TRBJ2-7
clone size: .
V gene: TRBV28
D gene: TRBD1

CDR3 DNA: TGTGCCAGCAGCTTCCTCGCACAGACCTTTTGGGACGAGCAGTACTTC
CDR3 protein: CASSFLAQTFWDEQYF
J gene: TRBJ2-7
clone size: .
V gene: TRBV7-9
D gene: .

CDR3 DNA: TGTGCCAGCAGTTACCCGGGGGCTGACTATGGCTACACCTTC
CDR3 protein: CASSYPGADYGYTF
J gene: TRBJ1-2
clone size: many
V gene: TRBV6-5
D gene: .

CDR3 DNA: TGCGCCAGCAGCATATCTAGCGACGAGCAGTATTTT
CDR3 protein: CASSISSDEQYF
J gene: TRBJ2-3
clone size: .
V gene: TRBV5-1
D gene: .